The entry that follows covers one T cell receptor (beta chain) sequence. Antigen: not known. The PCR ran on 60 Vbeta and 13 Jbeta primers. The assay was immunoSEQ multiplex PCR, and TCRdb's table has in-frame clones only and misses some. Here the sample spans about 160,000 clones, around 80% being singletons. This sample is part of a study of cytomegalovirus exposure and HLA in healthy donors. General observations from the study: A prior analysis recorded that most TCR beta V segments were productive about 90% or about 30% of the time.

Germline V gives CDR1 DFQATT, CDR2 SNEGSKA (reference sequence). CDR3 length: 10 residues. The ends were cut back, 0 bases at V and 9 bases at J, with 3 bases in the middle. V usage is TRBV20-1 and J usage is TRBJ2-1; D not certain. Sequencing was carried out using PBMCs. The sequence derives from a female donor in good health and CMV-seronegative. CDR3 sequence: CSARESEQFF. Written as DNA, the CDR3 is TGCAGTGCTAGAGAGAGTGAGCAGTTCTTC.